This T cell receptor beta chain was identified in a study of cytomegalovirus exposure and HLA in healthy donors (TCRdb year 2017). In terms of the full investigation: An earlier analysis of more than 550 of the donors reported roughly 300 Gb of sequence data and 95 million to 130 million unique TCR beta sequences obtained from roughly 180 million T cells. Typing coverage varied by locus: roughly 629-630 donors for A, B, C, DRB1 and DQB1; roughly 560 for DQA1; more than 600 for DPA1; more than 450 for DPB1. Using immunosequencing, the study profiled T cell repertoires from 640 or so subjects and related those repertoires to cytomegalovirus serostatus. Of the roughly 390 genotyped donors, approximately 83% fell in the genetic ancestry cluster associated with self-reported Caucasian donors. An early release covering more than 500 HLA-typed donors comprised 300 to 350 gigabases of sequencing data and approximately 80 million unique TCR sequences. In addition to the first cohort of around 670 subjects, a separate validation cohort of 100 to 150 different subjects was used. To predict cytomegalovirus infection status, the study combined high-throughput TCR immunosequencing, statistical association of individual TCRs with disease status, and machine learning. Donor age, sex, ethnicity and CMV serostatus were compiled together with the repertoire data. On average, roughly 200,000 unique TCR beta nucleotide sequences were sequenced per donor among some 430 genotyped donors of the cohort, with about 19% of those sequences being non-productive. Because of strong linkage in the cohort, roughly five DR-DQ haplotypes were treated as single units for association and clustering. The study was designed to test whether signatures of past pathogen exposure could be identified by cataloging public T cell receptors. An earlier analysis of a few hundred of the donors applied high-throughput TCR beta sequencing to assess whether each TCR beta V gene segment acted as functional or pseudogenic. HLA typing covered class I and class II loci at four-digit resolution. Rather than using new phenotypic data, the later analysis identified candidate immune exposures from TCR beta sequences and from how often those sequences occurred across donors. Every discovery cohort repertoire had been produced on one sequencing platform. To study patterns of TCR occurrence, a later analysis re-analyzed previously published TCR beta repertoires from under 750 donors and added high-resolution HLA genotyping. Genome-wide SNP genotypes for about 55% of the 666 donors were used in a later genetic analysis, which treated that subset as a discovery cohort. Broader findings and caveats from the paper: Compared with the roughly 700-donor mean, donors in an Asian-associated ancestry cluster had fewer N-insertions in productive TCRs, according to a later genetic analysis. The authors suggested that the approach could potentially be generalized to other disease states and immunological phenotypes. Because some donors lacked HLA typing at each locus, the association tests relied only on the typed subset. The only immune exposure information available for the cohort was CMV serostatus. The earlier analysis of 587 of the donors excluded about 16 rarely observed V segments, including chromosome 9 orphons, because counts were too low. Most CMV-associated TCR beta chains appeared to be HLA-restricted in a later analysis, and the HLA associations seemed to be driven largely by CMV exposure. In a later analysis, HLA-associated TCR beta chains showed more clonal expansion and lower generation probabilities than non-associated chains that were equally common. A later analysis found that TCR association rates varied across HLA loci, with DRB1 alleles showing the most associated TCRs and HLA-C alleles the fewest. Presence/absence analyses assumed roughly uniform sequencing depth across donors, an assumption that may not hold. Most TCR sequences were observed very rarely across donors, whereas some public TCRs were present in many individuals. Assigning TCR associations to individual alleles was difficult when HLA alleles, especially DR and DQ, strongly co-occurred. Cytomegalovirus status was reported to be diagnosed by the classifier with high specificity and sensitivity in both the original and validation cohorts. In an earlier analysis of a few hundred of the donors, most TCR beta V segments were observed in productive rearrangements about 90% or about 30% of the time, broadly matching IMGT annotations. V-gene and J-gene trimming of TCR beta chains was associated with a missense DCLRE1C variant in a later genetic analysis, and the association was replicated in an independent cohort. A further reported finding was that TCR beta sequences accurately predicted the HLA-A and HLA-B alleles for most subjects in the first cohort. In this cohort, only TCR beta chains were sequenced, and detectable features were limited by the absence of alpha or paired-chain data. The study gave a list of about 150 TCR beta chains associated with cytomegalovirus. A cluster of highly shared sequence variants was judged likely to be a technical artifact of the sequencing pipeline. Linkage disequilibrium might explain the correlated functional status among segregating V segments, but an unknown experimental factor could not be excluded. In vitro tests confirmed that a few of the cytomegalovirus-associated TCR beta chains recognize cytomegalovirus antigens. The 87-base-pair reads could not distinguish some IMGT-functional V segments, including TRBV6-2 and TRBV6-3, so those segments were excluded. A later analysis reported that several top co-occurrence clusters appeared linked to parvovirus B19, influenza, CMV and Epstein-Barr virus. A later analysis associated 16,951 TCR beta sequences with specific HLA alleles at a false discovery rate of 0.05.

About this clone: The antigen it binds to is not known.

The cohort comprised 666 healthy bone marrow donors. Cohort members were all nominally healthy when sampled, although unrecorded immune exposures were likely present. The donor tested CMV seronegative and was one of the 352 seronegative cohort members. A peripheral blood sample was provided by each donor, and peripheral blood mononuclear cells were used for TCR beta sequencing. The Qiagen DNeasy Blood Extraction Kit was used to extract genomic DNA from the blood cell samples. The germline V gene (reference sequence) supplies CDR1 MNHNY and CDR2 SVGAGI. Clipping removes 6 bases from V and 7 bases from J, with 5 as the unmatched junction base count. Spanning cysteine to phenylalanine, the CDR3 consists of 13 amino acids. Only the CDR3 DNA is retained, 39 bases long and in frame from the first base. The library was obtained by the immunoSEQ multiplex PCR assay. For the multiplex PCR, a mixture combining 60 forward primers for TCR Vbeta segments and 13 reverse primers for TCR Jbeta segments was used. Amplification of the CDR3 region of rearranged TCR beta genes was performed with a multiplex PCR assay on genomic DNA. The Illumina HiSeq System was used to sequence the amplified TCR beta libraries as 87-base-pair reads. The authors' analysis ran thus. A later analysis tallied about 77 million unique TCR beta chains across the 600 to 700 repertoires, and some 10 million of those chains were shared by two or more donors. To remove PCR and sequencing errors, raw reads were error-corrected and collapsed into unique sequences using a nearest-neighbor algorithm that merged closely related sequences. To assign V, D and J gene segments, CDR3 sequences were aligned to IMGT reference sequences. For a sequence to be retained, a match of at least six nucleotides was required to both a V gene segment and a J gene segment. A rearrangement counted as productive if the CDR3 had no stop codons and remained in frame with V and J, and every other rearrangement counted as non-productive. CDR3 was defined according to IMGT convention as the region running from the second conserved V-encoded cysteine to the conserved J-encoded phenylalanine. The earlier analysis of some 540 of the donors excluded any sequence lacking an unambiguous match to a single V gene segment. An earlier analysis of some 500 of the donors classified V segments as functional when productive rearrangements were above 56.7% and as segregating when the standard deviation between donors was above 5%. A statistical classification framework was built for diagnosing cytomegalovirus status from the catalog of TCR beta chain sequences. A later analysis assigned V and J genes by comparing TCR nucleotide sequences with IMGT/GENE-DB human TR gene sequences. The TCRdist pipeline was used in a later analysis to assign CDR3 sequences and most-parsimonious VDJ recombination scenarios. In a later analysis, each TCR beta chain was defined by its CDR3 amino acid sequence together with its V-gene family, and reads without a unique V-gene family were excluded. As a way to deal with suspected cross-contamination and a sequencing artifact, a later analysis dropped 450 to 600 nucleotide sequences that were highly shared and had low generation probability. In a later analysis, a clonal expansion index for each public chain was calculated from normalized within-repertoire ranks of inferred template counts. In a later analysis, generation probabilities were computed with a VDJ recombination model fitted to out-of-frame rearrangements, and the resulting probabilities were checked against IGoR. In a later analysis, hypergeometric tests were used to score TCR-TCR, TCR-HLA and TCR-CMV co-occurrence, with a repertoire-size bias correction applied to TCR pairs. In a later analysis, false discovery rates were estimated by permuting HLA or CMV assignments 20 times. In a later analysis, co-occurring TCRs were grouped with DBSCAN, and TCRdist sequence similarity was added when clustering was performed within HLA-allele-positive subsets. For co-occurrence clustering, repertoires with fewer than 30,000 or more than 120,000 public chains were excluded, along with roughly 5 repertoires with anomalous nucleotide sharing. What TCRdb holds here is the immuneACCESS table cut down to in-frame rearrangements. Part of the clones is not present; checked against another copy, under half of the missing clones reflect an unresolved V gene, and the others are unexplained. V, J and clone size derive from that table, while D and trimming were established from the DNA sequence. The sample's table lists a count of about 160,000 clones. The ten largest clones take up around 1.4% of the sample.

Recombination connected TRBV6-6 to TRBJ2-1; 8 bases in between match TRBD1. Material for sequencing was PBMCs. This TCR was recovered from a woman between 55 and 75 years old in good health and CMV-seronegative. The CDR3 in this case is CASSQDRENEQFF. The sequenced DNA is TGTGCCAGCAGCCAGGACAGGGAAAATGAGCAGTTCTTC.